This T cell receptor beta chain was recorded in a study of Graves' ophthalmopathy and Graves' hyperthyroidism. Findings and caveats of the study: Most expanded clonotypes in thyroid above 0.001 frequency also showed up in blood. Sensitivity of about 70% and specificity of 72% to 80% were achieved by the model that predicted ophthalmopathy progression.

In regard to this clonotype: Its specificity is unknown.

Amplification from RNA transcripts yielded the TCR beta CDR3 regions. A first-round RT-PCR used HTBI primers, followed by a second-round multiplex PCR. TCRdb reprocessed the multiplex PCR reads with MiXCR, giving one entry per CDR3 protein. Here the sample spans some 750,000 distinct CDR3 sequences, 40% being singletons. Clinical symptoms, serum thyroxine, TRAb, thyroid ultrasound and orbital computed tomography were relied on for diagnosis. Germline lookup yields CDR1 SNHLY and CDR2 FYNNEI. V lost 5 bases to trimming and J lost 2 bases; unmatched junction nucleotides: 11. CDR3 length: 18 residues. The receptor comes from an adult man with Graves' ophthalmopathy. This chain uses TRBV2 with TRBJ2-6, with 8 bases aligning to TRBD1. Sequencing was carried out using peripheral blood. The DNA for the CDR3 is TGTGCCAGCAGTTCCTACAGGACAGGGACCACTGGGGCCAACGTCCTGACTTTC. It is translated as CASSSYRTGTTGANVLTF.